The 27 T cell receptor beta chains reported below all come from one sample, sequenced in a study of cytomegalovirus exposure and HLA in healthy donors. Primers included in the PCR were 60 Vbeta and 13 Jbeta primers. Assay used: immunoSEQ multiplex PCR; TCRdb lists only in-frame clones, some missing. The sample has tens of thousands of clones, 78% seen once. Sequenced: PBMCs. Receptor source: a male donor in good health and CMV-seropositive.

The CDR3 nucleotides are TGTGCCAGCTTTATAATGAACACTGAAGCTTTCTTT. Translated: CASFIMNTEAFF. The gene calls are TRBV2 and TRBJ1-1; D ambiguous. Germline V gene data show CDR1 as SNHLY and CDR2 as FYNNEI. Trimming left V 8 bases short and J 0 bases short, with 7 bases between. CDR3 size: 12 residues.

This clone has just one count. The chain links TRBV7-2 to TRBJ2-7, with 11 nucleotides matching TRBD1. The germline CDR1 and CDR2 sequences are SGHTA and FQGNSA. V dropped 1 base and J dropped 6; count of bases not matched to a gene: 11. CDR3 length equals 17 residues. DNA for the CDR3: TGTGCCAGCAGCTTAGTAAGCCCGGGACAGGGGGTCGGCGAGCAGTACTTC. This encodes CASSLVSPGQGVGEQYF.

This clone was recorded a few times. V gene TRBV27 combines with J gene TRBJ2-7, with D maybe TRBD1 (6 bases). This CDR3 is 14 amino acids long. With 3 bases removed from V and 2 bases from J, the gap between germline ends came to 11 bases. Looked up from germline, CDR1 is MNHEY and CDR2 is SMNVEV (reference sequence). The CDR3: CASSFGQSTYEQYF. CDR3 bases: TGTGCCAGCAGTTTCGGACAGTCGACCTACGAGCAGTACTTC.

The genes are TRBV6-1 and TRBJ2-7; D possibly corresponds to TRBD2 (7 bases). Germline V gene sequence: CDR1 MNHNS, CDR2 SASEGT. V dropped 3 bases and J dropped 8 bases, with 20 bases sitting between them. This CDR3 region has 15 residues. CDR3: CASSDRASGGGKQYF. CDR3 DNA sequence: TGTGCCAGCAGTGATCGCGCTAGCGGAGGGGGAAAGCAGTACTTC.

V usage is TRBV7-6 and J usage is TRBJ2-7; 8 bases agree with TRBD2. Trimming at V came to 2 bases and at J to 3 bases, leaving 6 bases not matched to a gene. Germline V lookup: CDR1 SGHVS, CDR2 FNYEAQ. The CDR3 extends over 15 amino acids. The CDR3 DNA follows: TGTGCCAGCAGCTTACGCGGGGGGATTCTCTACGAGCAGTACTTC. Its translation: CASSLRGGILYEQYF.

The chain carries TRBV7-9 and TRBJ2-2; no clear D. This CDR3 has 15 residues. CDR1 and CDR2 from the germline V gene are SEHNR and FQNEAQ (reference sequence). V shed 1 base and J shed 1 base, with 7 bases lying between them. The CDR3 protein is CASSLGYMNTGELFF. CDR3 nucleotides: TGTGCCAGCAGCTTAGGGTACATGAACACCGGGGAGCTGTTTTTT.

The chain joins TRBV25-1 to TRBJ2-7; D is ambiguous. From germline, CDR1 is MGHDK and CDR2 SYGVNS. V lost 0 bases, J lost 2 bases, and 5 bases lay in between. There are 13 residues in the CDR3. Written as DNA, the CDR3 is TGTGCCAGCAGTGAATACGTAGCCTACGAGCAGTACTTC. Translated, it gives CASSEYVAYEQYF.

CDR3 bases: TGCGCCAGCAAGGTCCAGGGGACCTACGAGCAGTACTTC. This codes for CASKVQGTYEQYF. The chain is built from TRBV5-1 and TRBJ2-7; D is possibly TRBD1 (6 bases). The CDR3 is 13 amino acids. Trimming shortened V by 6 bases and J by 2 bases, and 12 bases separated the two germline ends. The germline gives CDR1 SGHRS, CDR2 YFSETQ.

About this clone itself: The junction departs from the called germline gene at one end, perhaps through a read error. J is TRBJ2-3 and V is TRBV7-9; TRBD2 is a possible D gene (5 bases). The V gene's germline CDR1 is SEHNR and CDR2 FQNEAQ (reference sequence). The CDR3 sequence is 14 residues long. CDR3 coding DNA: TGTTCCAGCAGCCAAGAGGGCCAAGCAGATACGCAGTATTTT. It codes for CSSSQEGQADTQYF.

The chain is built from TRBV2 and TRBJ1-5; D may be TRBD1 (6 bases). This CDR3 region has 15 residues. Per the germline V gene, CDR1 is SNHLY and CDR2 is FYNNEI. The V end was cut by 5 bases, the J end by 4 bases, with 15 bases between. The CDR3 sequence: CASSPIVQGNQPQHF. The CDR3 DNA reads TGTGCCAGCAGTCCAATCGTCCAGGGGAATCAGCCCCAGCATTTT.

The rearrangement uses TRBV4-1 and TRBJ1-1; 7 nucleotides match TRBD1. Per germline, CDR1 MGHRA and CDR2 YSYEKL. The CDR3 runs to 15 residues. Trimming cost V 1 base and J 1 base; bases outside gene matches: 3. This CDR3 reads CASSQVSGGNTEAFF. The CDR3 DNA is TGCGCCAGCAGCCAAGTCTCAGGGGGGAACACTGAAGCTTTCTTT.

The CDR3 is CASSLTGFSYEQYF. The CDR3 DNA follows: TGTGCCAGTTCACTCACAGGGTTCTCCTACGAGCAGTACTTC. V usage is TRBV19 and J usage is TRBJ2-7; tentative D call: TRBD1 (6 bases). Trimming pared 8 bases from V and 0 bases from J, leaving 14 bases between. Germline V gene sequence: CDR1 LNHDA, CDR2 SQIVND (reference sequence). The CDR3 extends over 14 amino acids.

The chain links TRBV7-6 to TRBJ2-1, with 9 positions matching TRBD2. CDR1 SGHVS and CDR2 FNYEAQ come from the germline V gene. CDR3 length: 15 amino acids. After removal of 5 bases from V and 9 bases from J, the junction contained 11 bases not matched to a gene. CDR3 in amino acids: CASSKGTSRNGEQFF. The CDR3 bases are TGTGCCAGCAGCAAGGGGACTAGCAGGAATGGTGAGCAGTTCTTC.

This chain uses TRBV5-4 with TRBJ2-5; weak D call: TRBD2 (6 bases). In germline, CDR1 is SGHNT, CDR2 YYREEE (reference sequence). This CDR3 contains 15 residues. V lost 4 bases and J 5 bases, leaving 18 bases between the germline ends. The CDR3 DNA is TGTGCCAGCAGCCCCGGCGGGGCGGCAGGTGAGACCCAGTACTTC. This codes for CASSPGGAAGETQYF.

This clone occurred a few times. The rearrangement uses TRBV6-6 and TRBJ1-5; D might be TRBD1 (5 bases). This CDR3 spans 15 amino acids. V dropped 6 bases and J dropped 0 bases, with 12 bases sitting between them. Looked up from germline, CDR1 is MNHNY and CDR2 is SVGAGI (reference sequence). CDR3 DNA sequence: TGTGCCAGCAGCGACAGAGTTTATAGCAATCAGCCCCAGCATTTT. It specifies CASSDRVYSNQPQHF.

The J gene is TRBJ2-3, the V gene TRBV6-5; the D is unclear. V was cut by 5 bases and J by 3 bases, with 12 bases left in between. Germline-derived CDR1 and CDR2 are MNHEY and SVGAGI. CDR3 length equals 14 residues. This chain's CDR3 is CASSPLPYTDTQYF. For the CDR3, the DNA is TGTGCCAGCAGTCCCCTCCCCTATACAGATACGCAGTATTTT.

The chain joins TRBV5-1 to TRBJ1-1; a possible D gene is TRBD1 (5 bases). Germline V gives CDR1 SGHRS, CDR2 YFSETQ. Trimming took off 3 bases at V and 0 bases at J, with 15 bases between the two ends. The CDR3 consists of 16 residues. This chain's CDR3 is CASSSQGGAMNTEAFF. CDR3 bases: TGCGCCAGCAGCTCCCAGGGAGGAGCGATGAACACTGAAGCTTTCTTT. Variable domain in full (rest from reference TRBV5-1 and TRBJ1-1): KAGVTQTPRYLIKTRGQQVTLSCSPISGHRSVSWYQQTPGQGLQFLFEYFSETQRNKGNFPGRFSGRQFSNSRSEMNVSTLELGDSALYLCASSSQGGAMNTEAFFGQGTRLTVV.

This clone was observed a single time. CDR3 in amino acids: CASSLDRGNNEKLFF. The CDR3 DNA reads TGCGCCAGCAGCTTGGACAGGGGAAATAATGAAAAACTGTTTTTT. The chain has TRBV5-1 and TRBJ1-4; TRBD1 agrees at 7 bases. In germline, CDR1 is SGHRS, CDR2 YFSETQ. V trimming: 0 bases; J trimming: 4 bases; junction bases outside the gene matches: 3. CDR3 length equals 15 residues.

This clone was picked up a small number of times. The CDR3 nucleotides are TGTGCCAGCAGTGAAGTGCGGGATGTTGAAGCTTTCTTT. Amino acids: CASSEVRDVEAFF. This chain connects TRBV6-1 to TRBJ1-1; D gene unclear. CDR1 MNHNS and CDR2 SASEGT come from the germline V gene. The ends were cut back, 1 base at V and 7 bases at J, with 10 bases in the middle. The CDR3 consists of 13 residues.

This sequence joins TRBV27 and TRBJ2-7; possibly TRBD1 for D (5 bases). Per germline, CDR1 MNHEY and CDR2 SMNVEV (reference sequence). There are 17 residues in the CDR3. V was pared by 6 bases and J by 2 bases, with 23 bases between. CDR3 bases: TGTGCCAGCAGCCAGTTGTCATTTGGAGACAGCACCTACGAGCAGTACTTC. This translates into CASSQLSFGDSTYEQYF.

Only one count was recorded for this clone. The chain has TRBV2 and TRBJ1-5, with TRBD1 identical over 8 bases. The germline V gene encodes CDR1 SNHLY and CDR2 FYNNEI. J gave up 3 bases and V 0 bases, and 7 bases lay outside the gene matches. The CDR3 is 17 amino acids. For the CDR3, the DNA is TGTGCCAGCAGTGAAGCGCTAGGGACAGGCTTCAATCAGCCCCAGCATTTT. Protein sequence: CASSEALGTGFNQPQHF.

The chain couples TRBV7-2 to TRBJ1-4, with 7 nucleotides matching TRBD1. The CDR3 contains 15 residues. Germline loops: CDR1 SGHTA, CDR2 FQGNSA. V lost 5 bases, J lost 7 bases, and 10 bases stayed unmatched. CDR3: CASSPEQGLPEKLFF. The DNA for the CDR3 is TGTGCCAGCAGCCCCGAACAGGGGTTGCCTGAAAAACTGTTTTTT.

The CDR3 DNA is TGTGCCAGCAGCTTGGGGCAGTTCTACGAGCAGTACTTC. Protein sequence: CASSLGQFYEQYF. The chain employs TRBV5-6 and TRBJ2-7, with unresolved D. This CDR3 region has 13 residues. Germline CDR1 is SGHDT and CDR2 is YYEEEE. Trimming took 0 bases from V and 3 from J, leaving 7 bases between them. The full variable domain, with the rest looked up from reference TRBV5-6 and TRBJ2-7, is DAGVTQSPTHLIKTRGQQVTLRCSPKSGHDTVSWYQQALGQGPQFIFQYYEEEERQRGNFPDRFSGHQFPNYSSELNVNALLLGDSALYLCASSLGQFYEQYFGPGTRLTVT.

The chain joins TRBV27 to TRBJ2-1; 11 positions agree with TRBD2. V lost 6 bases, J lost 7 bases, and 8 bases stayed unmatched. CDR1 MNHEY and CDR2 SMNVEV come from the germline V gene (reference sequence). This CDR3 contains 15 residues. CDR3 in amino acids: CASSHLAGGSNEQFF. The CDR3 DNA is TGTGCCAGCAGCCACCTAGCGGGAGGTAGTAATGAGCAGTTCTTC.

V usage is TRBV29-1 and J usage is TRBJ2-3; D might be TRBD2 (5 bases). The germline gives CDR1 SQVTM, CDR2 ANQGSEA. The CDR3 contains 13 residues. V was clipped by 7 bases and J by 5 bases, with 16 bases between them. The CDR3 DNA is TGCAGCGGCCGTAGAGGTGCGGGAGATACGCAGTATTTT. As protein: CSGRRGAGDTQYF.

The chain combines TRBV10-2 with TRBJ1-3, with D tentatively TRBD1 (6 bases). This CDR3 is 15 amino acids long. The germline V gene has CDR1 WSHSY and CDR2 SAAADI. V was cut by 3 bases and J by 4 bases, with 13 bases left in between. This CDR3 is CASSDYPGDGNTIYF. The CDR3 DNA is TGCGCCAGCAGTGATTACCCAGGGGACGGAAACACCATATATTTT.

The CDR3 DNA is TGTGCCAGCAGTTTCAGCGGGAGGCCTCTAACCGGGGAGCTGTTTTTT. Translating it yields CASSFSGRPLTGELFF. The chain has TRBV28 and TRBJ2-2; TRBD2 aligns across 9 bases. CDR3 length equals 16 residues. The trim removed 3 bases at V and 5 bases at J, leaving 7 bases unmatched. The germline V gene encodes CDR1 MDHEN and CDR2 SYDVKM.